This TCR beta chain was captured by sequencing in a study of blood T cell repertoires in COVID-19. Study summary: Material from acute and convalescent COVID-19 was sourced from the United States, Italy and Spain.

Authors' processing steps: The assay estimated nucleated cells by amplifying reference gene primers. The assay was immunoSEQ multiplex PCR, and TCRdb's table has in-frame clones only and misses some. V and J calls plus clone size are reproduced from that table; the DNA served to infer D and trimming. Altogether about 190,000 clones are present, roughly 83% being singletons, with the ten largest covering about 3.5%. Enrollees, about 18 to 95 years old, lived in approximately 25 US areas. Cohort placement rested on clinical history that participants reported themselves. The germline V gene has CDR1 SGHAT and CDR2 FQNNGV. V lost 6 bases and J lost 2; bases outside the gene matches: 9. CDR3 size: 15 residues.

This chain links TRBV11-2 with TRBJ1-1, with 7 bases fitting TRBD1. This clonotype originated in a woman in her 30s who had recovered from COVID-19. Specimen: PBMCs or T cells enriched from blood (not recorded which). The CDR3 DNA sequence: TGTGCCAGCAGGCCGATACAGGGGAGTAACACTGAAGCTTTCTTT. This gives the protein CASRPIQGSNTEAFF.